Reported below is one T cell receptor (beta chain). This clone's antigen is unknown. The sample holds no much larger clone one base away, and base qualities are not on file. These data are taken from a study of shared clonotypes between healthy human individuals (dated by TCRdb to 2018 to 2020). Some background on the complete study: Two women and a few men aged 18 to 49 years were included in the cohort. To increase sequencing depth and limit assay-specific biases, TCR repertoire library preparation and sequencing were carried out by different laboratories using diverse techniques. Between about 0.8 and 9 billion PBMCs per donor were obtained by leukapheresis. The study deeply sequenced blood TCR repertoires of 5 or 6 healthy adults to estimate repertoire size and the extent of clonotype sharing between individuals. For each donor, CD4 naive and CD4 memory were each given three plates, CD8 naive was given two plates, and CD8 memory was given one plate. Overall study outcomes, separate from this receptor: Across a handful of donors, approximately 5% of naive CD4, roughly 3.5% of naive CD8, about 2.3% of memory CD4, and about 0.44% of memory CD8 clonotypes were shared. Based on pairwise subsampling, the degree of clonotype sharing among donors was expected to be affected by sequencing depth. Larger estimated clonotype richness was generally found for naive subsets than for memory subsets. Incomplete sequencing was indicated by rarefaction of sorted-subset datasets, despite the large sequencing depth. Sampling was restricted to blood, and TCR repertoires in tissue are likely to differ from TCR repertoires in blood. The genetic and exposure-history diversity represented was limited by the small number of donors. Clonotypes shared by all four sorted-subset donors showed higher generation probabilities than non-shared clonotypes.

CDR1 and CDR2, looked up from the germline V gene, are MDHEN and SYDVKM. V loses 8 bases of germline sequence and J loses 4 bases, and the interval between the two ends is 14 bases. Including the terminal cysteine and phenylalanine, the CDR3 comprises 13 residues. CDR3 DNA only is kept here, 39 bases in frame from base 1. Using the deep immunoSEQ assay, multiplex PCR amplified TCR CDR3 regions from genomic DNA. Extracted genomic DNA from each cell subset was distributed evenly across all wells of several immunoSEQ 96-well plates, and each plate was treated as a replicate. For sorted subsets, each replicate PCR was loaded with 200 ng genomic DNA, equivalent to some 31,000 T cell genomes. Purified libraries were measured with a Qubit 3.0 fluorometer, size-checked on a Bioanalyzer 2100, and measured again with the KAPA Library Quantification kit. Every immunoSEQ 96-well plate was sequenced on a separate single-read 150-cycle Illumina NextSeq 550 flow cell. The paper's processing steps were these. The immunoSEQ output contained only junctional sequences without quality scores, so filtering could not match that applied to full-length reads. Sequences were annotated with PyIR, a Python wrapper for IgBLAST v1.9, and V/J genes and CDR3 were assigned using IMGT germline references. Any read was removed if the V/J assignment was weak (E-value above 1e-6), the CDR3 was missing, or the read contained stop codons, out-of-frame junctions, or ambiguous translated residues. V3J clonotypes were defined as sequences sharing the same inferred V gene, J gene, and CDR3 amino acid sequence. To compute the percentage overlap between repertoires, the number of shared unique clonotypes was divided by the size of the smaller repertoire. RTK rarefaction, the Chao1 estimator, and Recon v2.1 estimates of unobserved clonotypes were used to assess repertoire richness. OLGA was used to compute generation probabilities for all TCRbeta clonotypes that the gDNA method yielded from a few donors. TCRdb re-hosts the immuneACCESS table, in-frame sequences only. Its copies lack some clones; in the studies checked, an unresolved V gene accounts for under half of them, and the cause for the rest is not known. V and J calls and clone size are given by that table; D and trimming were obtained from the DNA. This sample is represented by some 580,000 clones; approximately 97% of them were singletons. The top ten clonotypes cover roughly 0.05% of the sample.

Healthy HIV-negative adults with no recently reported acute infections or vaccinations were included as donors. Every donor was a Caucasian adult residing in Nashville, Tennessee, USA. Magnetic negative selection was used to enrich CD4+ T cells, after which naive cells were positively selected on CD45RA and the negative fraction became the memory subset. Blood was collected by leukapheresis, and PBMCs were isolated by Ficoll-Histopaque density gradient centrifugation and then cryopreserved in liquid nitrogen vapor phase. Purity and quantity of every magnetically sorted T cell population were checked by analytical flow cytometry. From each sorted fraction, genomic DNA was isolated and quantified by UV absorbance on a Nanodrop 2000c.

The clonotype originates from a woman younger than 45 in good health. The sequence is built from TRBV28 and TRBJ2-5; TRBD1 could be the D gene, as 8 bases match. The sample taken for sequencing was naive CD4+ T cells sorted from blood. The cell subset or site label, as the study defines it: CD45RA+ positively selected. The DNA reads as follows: TGTGCCAGCGGACAGGGCGGGGGAGAGACCCAGTACTTC. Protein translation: CASGQGGGETQYF.